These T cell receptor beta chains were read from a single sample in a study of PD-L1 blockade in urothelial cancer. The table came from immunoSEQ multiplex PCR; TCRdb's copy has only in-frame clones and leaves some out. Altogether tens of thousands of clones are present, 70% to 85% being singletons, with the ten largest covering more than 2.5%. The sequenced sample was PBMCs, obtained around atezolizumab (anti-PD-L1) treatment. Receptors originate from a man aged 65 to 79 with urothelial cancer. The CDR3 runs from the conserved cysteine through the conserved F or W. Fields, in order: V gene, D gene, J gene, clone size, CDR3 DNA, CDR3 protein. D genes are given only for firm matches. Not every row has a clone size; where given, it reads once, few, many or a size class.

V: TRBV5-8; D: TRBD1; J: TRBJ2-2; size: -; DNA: TGTGCCAGCAGCACACAGGGGGGTAGCACCGGGGAGCTGTTTTTT; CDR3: CASSTQGGSTGELFF
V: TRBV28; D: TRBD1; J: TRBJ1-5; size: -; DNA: TGTGCCAGCAGCCTCTTGAGGACAGGGTTGAATCAGCCCCAGCATTTT; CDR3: CASSLLRTGLNQPQHF
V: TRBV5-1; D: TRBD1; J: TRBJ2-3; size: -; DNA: TGCGCCAGCAGCTTGGGACAGGGGGTTACAGATACGCAGTATTTT; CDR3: CASSLGQGVTDTQYF
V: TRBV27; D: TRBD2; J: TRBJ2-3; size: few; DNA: TGTGCCAGCAGTTTTAGCGGGACGAGCACAGATACGCAGTATTTT; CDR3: CASSFSGTSTDTQYF
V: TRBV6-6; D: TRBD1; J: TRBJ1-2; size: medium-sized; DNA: TGTGCCAGCAGTTACACCGGACAGGGAGGTGAGGGCTACACCTTC; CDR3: CASSYTGQGGEGYTF
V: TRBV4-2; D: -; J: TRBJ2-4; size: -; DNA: TGTGCCAGCAGCCAAGATCGGCAGGGTAACATTCAGTACTTC; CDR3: CASSQDRQGNIQYF
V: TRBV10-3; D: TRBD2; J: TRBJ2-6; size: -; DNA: TGTGCCATCAGAGATTCGGGACTAGCGGTCCCTGGGGCCAACGTCCTGACTTTC; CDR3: CAIRDSGLAVPGANVLTF
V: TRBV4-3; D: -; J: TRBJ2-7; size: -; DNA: TGCGCCAGCAGCCAAGGACAGCCACCCTACGAGCAGTACTTC; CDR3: CASSQGQPPYEQYF
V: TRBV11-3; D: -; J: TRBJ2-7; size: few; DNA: TGTGCCAGCAGCTTAAACGGGGACGAGCAGTACTTC; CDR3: CASSLNGDEQYF
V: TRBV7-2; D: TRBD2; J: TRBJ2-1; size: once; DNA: TGTGCCAGCAGCTTTTCTCGAGCTAGCGGGAGGGCCAATGAGCAGTTCTTC; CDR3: CASSFSRASGRANEQFF
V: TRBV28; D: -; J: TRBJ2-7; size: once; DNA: TGTGCCAGCAGTTTAATGGCAGGGGGGACCTACGAGCAGTACTTC; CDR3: CASSLMAGGTYEQYF
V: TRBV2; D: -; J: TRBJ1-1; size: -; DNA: TGTGCCAGCACTCGGGATACGAACACTGAAGCTTTCTTT; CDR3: CASTRDTNTEAFF
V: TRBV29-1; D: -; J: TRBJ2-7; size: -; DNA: TGCAGCGTCGCGGGATCATCCTACGAGCAGTACTTC; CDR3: CSVAGSSYEQYF
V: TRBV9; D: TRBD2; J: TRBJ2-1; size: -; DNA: TGTGCCAGCAGCGTAGCAACTAGCGGGAGGGATGAGCAGTTCTTC; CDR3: CASSVATSGRDEQFF
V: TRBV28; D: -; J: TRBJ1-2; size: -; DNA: TGTGCCAGCACCCGATGGGCAGGGGAAGGCTACACCTTC; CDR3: CASTRWAGEGYTF
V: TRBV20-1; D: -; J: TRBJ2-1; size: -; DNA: TGCAGTGCTAGAGATGACAAGGATGTCTTC; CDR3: CSARDDKDVF
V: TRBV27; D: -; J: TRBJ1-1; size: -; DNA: TGTGCCAGCAGTTTTATGGGTTCGGGCACTGAAGCTTTCTTT; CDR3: CASSFMGSGTEAFF
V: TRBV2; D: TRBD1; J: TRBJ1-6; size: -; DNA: TGTGCCAGCAGTGAAAAACTCCCGGACAGGGTATATTCACCCCTCCACTTT; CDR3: CASSEKLPDRVYSPLHF
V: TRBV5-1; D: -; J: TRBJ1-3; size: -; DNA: TGCGCCAGCAGCTTCGAAGGGGTAGGAAACACCATATATTTT; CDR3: CASSFEGVGNTIYF
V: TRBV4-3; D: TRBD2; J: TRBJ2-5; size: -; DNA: TGCGCCAGCAGCCAGAGCGGGACCGGGCAAGAGACCCAGTACTTC; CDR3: CASSQSGTGQETQYF
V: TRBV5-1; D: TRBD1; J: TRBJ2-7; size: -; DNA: TGCGCCAGCAGTAGGGGACAGGGTATCTCGTACGAGCAGTACTTC; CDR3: CASSRGQGISYEQYF
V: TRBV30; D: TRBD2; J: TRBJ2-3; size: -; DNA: TGTGCCTGGAGTGCGACCCCCCTCGGAAGGACTAGCGGATTTCCTAGCACAGATACGCAGTATTTT; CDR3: CAWSATPLGRTSGFPSTDTQYF
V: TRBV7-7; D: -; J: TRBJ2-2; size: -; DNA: TGTGCCAGCAGCGCCGGACTATTGGGTACCGGGGAGCTGTTTTTT; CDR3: CASSAGLLGTGELFF
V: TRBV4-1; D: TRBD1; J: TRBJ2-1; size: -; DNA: TGCGCCAGCAGCCTCGACAGGGGAAATGAGCAGTTCTTC; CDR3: CASSLDRGNEQFF
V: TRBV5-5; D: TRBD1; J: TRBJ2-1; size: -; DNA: TGTGCCAGCAGCTTCTCTGGACAGGCCTACAATGAGCAGTTCTTC; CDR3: CASSFSGQAYNEQFF
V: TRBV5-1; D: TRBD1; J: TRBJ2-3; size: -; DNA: TGCGCCAGCAGCTTCTACCAACGAGGGACAGGGGAAGGGGATACGCAGTATTTT; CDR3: CASSFYQRGTGEGDTQYF
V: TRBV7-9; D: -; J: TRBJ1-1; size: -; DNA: TGTGCCAGCAGCGCACCCGGGACTCTATCGAACACTGAAGCTTTCTTT; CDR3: CASSAPGTLSNTEAFF
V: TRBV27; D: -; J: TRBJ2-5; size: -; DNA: TGTGCCAGCAGTTTATCCAGGGATCAAGAGACCCAGTACTTC; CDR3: CASSLSRDQETQYF
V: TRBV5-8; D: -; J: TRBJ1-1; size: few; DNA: TGTGCCAGCAGCTTGGGTTTGCTCGGGGTCCACACTGAAGCTTTCTTT; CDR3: CASSLGLLGVHTEAFF
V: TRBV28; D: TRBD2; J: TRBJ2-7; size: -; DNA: TGTGCCAGCAGCCCTCCGGCGGGAGGTATCGAGCAGTACTTC; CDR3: CASSPPAGGIEQYF
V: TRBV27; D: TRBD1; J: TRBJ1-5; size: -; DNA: TGTGCCAGCGGCCTAGACAGGGATCAGCCCCAGCATTTT; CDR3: CASGLDRDQPQHF
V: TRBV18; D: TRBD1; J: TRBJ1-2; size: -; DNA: TGTGCCAGCTCCTCCGGGACAGGGGTCGGTGGCTACACCTTC; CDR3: CASSSGTGVGGYTF
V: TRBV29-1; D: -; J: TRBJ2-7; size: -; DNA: TGCAGCGCAGGAGGGTCCTACGAGCAGTACTTC; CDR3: CSAGGSYEQYF